This T cell receptor (beta chain) was observed in a study of response to subunit inactivated influenza vaccine. This clonotype has a handful of counts. V was cut by 5 bases and J by 3 bases, with 17 bases left in between. Per the germline V gene, CDR1 is SGHTA and CDR2 is FQGTGA. The CDR3 has 16 amino acids. In TCRdb, the RT-PCR reads were re-called with MiXCR into one record per CDR3 protein. Of hundreds of thousands of distinct CDR3 sequences detected, about 11% appear once; the ten largest clones hold about 10%. A further study also used this sample, focusing on T cells expressing NK-cell markers. From that report: A 5'RACE template switching approach incorporating UMIs was used to make TCR beta cDNA.

The sequence was obtained from a man in his forties or fifties who received an inactivated influenza vaccine. Sequencing used PBMCs from blood, obtained on the day of vaccination. The chain recombines TRBV7-3 with TRBJ2-1; D may match TRBD1 or TRBD2 (5 bases each). DNA for the CDR3: TGTGCCAGCAGCCCCGCCCGGGGCGGGCTCTACAATGAGCAGTTCTTC. The encoded protein is CASSPARGGLYNEQFF.